This T cell receptor beta chain was sequenced for a study of T cells after yellow fever vaccination. The study's findings and limits: Post-booster repertoires contained most primary-vaccination clones again (roughly 96% CD4, about 90% CD8). Peak timing came faster in the weaker secondary response, day 5 versus 15. Within FACS-sorted repertoires, abundant clonotypes contaminating from the bulk population could be present.

In its sample, this clonotype was seen many times. The antigen remains unidentified. Synthesis of TCR cDNA relied on 5'RACE template switching, which attached a universal primer site and UMIs. TCRdb called the 5' RACE reads again in MiXCR, with one record for every CDR3 protein. The repertoire holds approximately 300,000 distinct CDR3 sequences, with over 8.5% as singletons. The CDR3 extends over 15 amino acids. Germline CDR1 reads MDHEN; CDR2 reads SYDVKM. V lost 11 bases to trimming and J lost 1 base; unmatched junction nucleotides: 3. The receptor was isolated from a man between 18 and 29 years old who received the YFV17D yellow fever vaccine. The V call is TRBV28, the J call TRBJ2-1; TRBD2 matches at 15 bases. The sequencing used CD4+ T cells sorted from PBMCs, collected 45 days after the yellow fever booster vaccination. The CDR3, as DNA: TGTGCCGGACTAGCGGGGGGGAGATCCTACAATGAGCAGTTCTTC. Residues: CAGLAGGRSYNEQFF.